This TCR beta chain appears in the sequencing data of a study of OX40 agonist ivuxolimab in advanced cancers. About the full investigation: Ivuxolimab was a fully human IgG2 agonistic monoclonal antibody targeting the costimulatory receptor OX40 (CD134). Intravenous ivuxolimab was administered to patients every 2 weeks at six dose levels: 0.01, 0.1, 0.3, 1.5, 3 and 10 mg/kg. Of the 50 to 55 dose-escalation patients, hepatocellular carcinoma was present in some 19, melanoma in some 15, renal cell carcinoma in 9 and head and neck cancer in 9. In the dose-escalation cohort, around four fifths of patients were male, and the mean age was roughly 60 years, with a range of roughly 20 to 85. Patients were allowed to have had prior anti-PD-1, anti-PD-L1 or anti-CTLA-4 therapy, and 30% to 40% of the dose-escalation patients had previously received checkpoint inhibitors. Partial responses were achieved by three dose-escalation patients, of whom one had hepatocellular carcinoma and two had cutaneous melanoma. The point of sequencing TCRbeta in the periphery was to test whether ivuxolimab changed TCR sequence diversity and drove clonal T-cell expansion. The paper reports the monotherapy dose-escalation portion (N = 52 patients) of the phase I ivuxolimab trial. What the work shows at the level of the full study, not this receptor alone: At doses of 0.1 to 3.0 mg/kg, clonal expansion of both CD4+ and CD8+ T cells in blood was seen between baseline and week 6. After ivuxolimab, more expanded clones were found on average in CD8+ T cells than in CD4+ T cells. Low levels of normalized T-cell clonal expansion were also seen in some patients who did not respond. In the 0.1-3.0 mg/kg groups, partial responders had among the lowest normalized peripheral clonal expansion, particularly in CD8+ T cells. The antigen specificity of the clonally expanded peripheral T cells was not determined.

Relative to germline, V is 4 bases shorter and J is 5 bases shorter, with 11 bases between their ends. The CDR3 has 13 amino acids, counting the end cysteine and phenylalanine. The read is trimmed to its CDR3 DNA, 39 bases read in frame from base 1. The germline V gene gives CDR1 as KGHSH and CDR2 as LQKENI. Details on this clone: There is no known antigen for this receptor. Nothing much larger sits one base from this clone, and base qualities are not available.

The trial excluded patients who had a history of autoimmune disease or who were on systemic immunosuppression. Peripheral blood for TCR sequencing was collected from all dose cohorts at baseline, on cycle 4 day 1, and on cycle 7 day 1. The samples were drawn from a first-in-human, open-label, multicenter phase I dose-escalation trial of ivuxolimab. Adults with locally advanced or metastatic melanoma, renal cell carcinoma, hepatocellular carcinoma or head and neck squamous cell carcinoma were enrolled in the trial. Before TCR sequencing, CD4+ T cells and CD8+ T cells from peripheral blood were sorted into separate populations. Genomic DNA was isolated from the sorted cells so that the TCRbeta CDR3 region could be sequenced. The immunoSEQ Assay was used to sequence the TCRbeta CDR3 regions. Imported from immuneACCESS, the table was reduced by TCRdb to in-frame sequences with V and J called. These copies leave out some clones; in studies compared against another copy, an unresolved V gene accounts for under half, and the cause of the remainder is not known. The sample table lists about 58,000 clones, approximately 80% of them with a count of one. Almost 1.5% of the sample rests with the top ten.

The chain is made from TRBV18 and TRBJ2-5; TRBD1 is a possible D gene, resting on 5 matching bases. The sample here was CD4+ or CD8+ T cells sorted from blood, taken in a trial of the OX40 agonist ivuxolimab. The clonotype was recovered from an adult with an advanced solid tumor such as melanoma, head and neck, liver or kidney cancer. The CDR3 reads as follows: CASSQGHLETQYF. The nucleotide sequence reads TGTGCCAGCTCACAAGGACATTTGGAGACCCAGTACTTC.